The 25 T cell receptor beta chains below all came from one sample that was sequenced in a study of blood T cell repertoires in COVID-19. Produced via immunoSEQ multiplex PCR; TCRdb's table is partial and in-frame only. Of a few hundred thousand clones listed, 87% are singletons. Sequencing was done on a sample of peripheral blood. The receptors derive from a man between 45 and 60 years old with active or convalescent COVID-19.

The sample holds a few counts of this clone. The chain links TRBV6-6 to TRBJ2-3; a weak D match, TRBD1 (6 bases). Germline CDR1 and CDR2: MNHNY and SVGAGI (reference sequence). This CDR3 contains 12 residues. V dropped 11 bases and J dropped 2 bases, with 11 bases sitting between them. The CDR3, as DNA: TGTGCCTCAGGGGAGCACACAGATACGCAGTATTTT. It yields the protein CASGEHTDTQYF.

This clone showed up just once. This chain joins TRBV9 and TRBJ2-3; tentatively, D is TRBD2 (5 bases). Per germline, CDR1 SGDLS and CDR2 YYNGEE. Trimming removed 6 bases at V and 0 bases at J, with 14 bases between. The CDR3 length is 15 residues. DNA of the CDR3: TGTGCCAGCACACGAGGGATTCAAAGCACAGATACGCAGTATTTT. This encodes CASTRGIQSTDTQYF.

The chain recombines TRBV7-2 with TRBJ1-2; TRBD1 matches at 10 bases. CDR3 length: 17 amino acids. Germline trimming cut 5 bases from V and 4 bases from J; bases unmatched to any gene: 13. Germline V gene data show CDR1 as SGHTA and CDR2 as FQGNSA. The CDR3 DNA reads TGTGCCAGCAGCAAAATAACCGGGGGACAGGGGAGCTATGGCTACACCTTC. Translation gives CASSKITGGQGSYGYTF.

The chain joins TRBV7-6 to TRBJ1-2; D unresolved. Per germline, CDR1 SGHVS and CDR2 FNYEAQ. V lost 1 base and J lost 4, with 10 bases in between. The CDR3 contains 14 residues. The CDR3 nucleotides are TGTGCCAGCAGCTTAGGGCCGGGAGGCTATGGCTACACCTTC. This gives the protein CASSLGPGGYGYTF.

This clone was counted once. The rearrangement joins TRBV7-2 to TRBJ2-7; 7 bases agree with TRBD2. In germline, CDR1 is SGHTA, CDR2 FQGNSA. This CDR3 is 15 amino acids long. After removal of 4 bases from V and 3 bases from J, the junction contained 9 bases not matched to a gene. CDR3 sequence reads: CASSSTGTTSYEQYF. CDR3 sequence (DNA): TGTGCCAGCAGCTCGACCGGGACTACGAGCTACGAGCAGTACTTC.

The chain recombines TRBV14 with TRBJ2-7, with 7 bases aligning to TRBD2. This CDR3 comprises 18 residues. V trimming: 3 bases; J trimming: 0 bases; junction bases outside the gene matches: 14. CDR1 and CDR2 from the germline V gene are SGHDN and FVKESK. The CDR3 region has the DNA TGTGCCAGCAGCCACCCGGGACTACCGACGAGGAGCTCCTACGAGCAGTACTTC. Amino acid sequence: CASSHPGLPTRSSYEQYF.

This clone was seen a few times. The chain uses TRBV9 and TRBJ2-1; a possible D gene is TRBD2 (5 bases). The CDR3 has 16 amino acids. Germline CDR1 is SGDLS and CDR2 is YYNGEE. The germline V and J ends were trimmed by 0 bases and 1 base, with 11 bases remaining between them. The CDR3 coding sequence is TGTGCCAGCAGCGTAGCGTCAGCGGTTTCCTACAATGAGCAGTTCTTC. Its translation: CASSVASAVSYNEQFF.

This clone was observed a single time. The genes are TRBV5-6 and TRBJ2-7; 7 positions match TRBD1. The CDR3 sequence is 15 residues long. Per the germline V gene, CDR1 is SGHDT and CDR2 is YYEEEE. The V gene end was trimmed by 2 bases and the J gene end by 2 bases; junction bases not matched to a gene: 7. CDR3: CASSFRQGVTYEQYF. The CDR3 coding sequence is TGTGCCAGCAGCTTTCGACAGGGTGTTACCTACGAGCAGTACTTC. Full variable domain (outside the CDR3, taken from reference TRBV5-6 and TRBJ2-7): DAGVTQSPTHLIKTRGQQVTLRCSPKSGHDTVSWYQQALGQGPQFIFQYYEEEERQRGNFPDRFSGHQFPNYSSELNVNALLLGDSALYLCASSFRQGVTYEQYFGPGTRLTVT.

The rearrangement links TRBV12-5 to TRBJ2-5, with 9 bases fitting TRBD2. CDR3 length equals 16 residues. Per the germline V gene, CDR1 is LGHNT and CDR2 is FRNRAP. V was pared by 11 bases and J by 6 bases, with 19 bases of the junction left unmatched. CDR3: CARGWAGGPLGKTQYF. The CDR3 DNA follows: TGTGCTCGGGGTTGGGCGGGGGGGCCTTTGGGGAAGACCCAGTACTTC.

The genes are TRBV6-6 and TRBJ1-6, with no clear D. The V end was cut by 8 bases, the J end by 7 bases, with 18 bases between. This CDR3 is 15 amino acids long. The germline V gene has CDR1 MNHNY and CDR2 SVGAGI (reference sequence). The CDR3 spells CASALYPGVNSPLHF. For the CDR3, the DNA is TGTGCCAGCGCCTTATATCCAGGCGTAAATTCACCCCTCCACTTT.

This clone was counted once. The gene calls are TRBV28 and TRBJ1-4; 8 bases fit TRBD1. Per the germline V gene, CDR1 is MDHEN and CDR2 is SYDVKM. V gave up 3 bases and J gave up 10 bases; unmatched junction bases: 10. This CDR3 is built from 15 residues. As DNA, the CDR3 is TGTGCCAGCAGTTTCCCGGCAGGGGGCGAGGGAAAACTGTTTTTT. Translating it yields CASSFPAGGEGKLFF.

The V gene is TRBV28, the J gene TRBJ1-1; tentatively, D is TRBD1 (6 bases). CDR3 size: 15 residues. The germline V gene has CDR1 MDHEN and CDR2 SYDVKM. The ends were cut back, 8 bases at V and 11 bases at J, with 27 bases in the middle. For the CDR3, the DNA is TGTGCCAGCCTACCCGAAGATACAGGGTACACTAGGGCTTTCTTT. It yields the protein CASLPEDTGYTRAFF.

The gene calls are TRBV30 and TRBJ2-2; TRBD1 agrees at 11 bases. Germline CDR1 reads GTSNPN; CDR2 reads SVGIG (reference sequence). V trimming: 2 bases; J trimming: 9 bases; junction bases outside the gene matches: 5. This CDR3 region has 14 residues. The DNA for the CDR3 is TGTGCCTGGAGTCGGACAGGGGGCAGCCGGGAGCTGTTTTTT. This translates into CAWSRTGGSRELFF. The full variable domain, in which reference TRBV30 and TRBJ2-2 provide the parts outside the CDR3, is SQTIHQWPATLVQPVGSPLSLECTVEGTSNPNLYWYRQAAGRGLQLLFYSVGIGQISSEVPQNLSASRPQDRQFILSSKKLLLSDSGFYLCAWSRTGGSRELFFGEGSRLTVL.

This chain uses TRBV7-6 with TRBJ1-1; TRBD1 agrees at 7 bases. Looked up from germline, CDR1 is SGHVS and CDR2 is FNYEAQ. With V trimmed by 5 bases and J by 5 bases, 11 bases remained unmatched. This CDR3 has 15 residues. CDR3 sequence reads: CASSAGQPGGTEAFF. The CDR3 DNA follows: TGTGCCAGCAGCGCGGGACAGCCTGGCGGGACTGAAGCTTTCTTT.

This sequence joins TRBV27 and TRBJ1-6, with 7 bases identical to TRBD1. Per the germline V gene, CDR1 is MNHEY and CDR2 is SMNVEV (reference sequence). The ends lost 5 bases at V and 8 bases at J; junction bases unmatched: 9. This CDR3 is built from 15 residues. CDR3 bases: TGTGCCAGCAGTAGTGACAGGGACCCGTATTCACCCCTCCACTTT. This sequence encodes CASSSDRDPYSPLHF.

A word on this clone: Additional DNA sequences in this sample encode the identical CDR3. The chain couples TRBV28 to TRBJ1-2; no clear D. Germline V gene data show CDR1 as MDHEN and CDR2 as SYDVKM. Between the trimmed V and J ends, which lost 2 bases and 5 bases, there was a span of 6 bases. The CDR3 covers 12 residues. CDR3 amino acids: CASSLGGYGYTF. CDR3 nucleotides: TGTGCCAGCAGTTTAGGAGGTTATGGCTACACCTTC.

The rearrangement uses TRBV5-1 and TRBJ2-3; 9 nucleotides align to TRBD1. This CDR3 has 15 amino acids. CDR1 and CDR2 (germline): SGHRS, YFSETQ. Trimming at V came to 5 bases and at J to 5 bases, leaving 9 bases not matched to a gene. CDR3 coding DNA: TGCGCCAGCAGACAACAGGGGGCGGATGGAGATACGCAGTATTTT. As protein: CASRQQGADGDTQYF. Full variable domain (missing parts from reference TRBV5-1 and TRBJ2-3): KAGVTQTPRYLIKTRGQQVTLSCSPISGHRSVSWYQQTPGQGLQFLFEYFSETQRNKGNFPGRFSGRQFSNSRSEMNVSTLELGDSALYLCASRQQGADGDTQYFGPGTRLTVL.

The genes are TRBV6-5 and TRBJ2-7; D is possibly TRBD2 (5 bases). The ends were cut back, 6 bases at V and 1 base at J, with 10 bases in the middle. Germline CDR1 is MNHEY and CDR2 is SVGAGI. The CDR3 contains 13 residues. The CDR3: CASSRGPSYEQYF. The CDR3 region has the DNA TGTGCCAGCAGCCGAGGGCCTTCCTACGAGCAGTACTTC.

As concerns this clone: The sample carries other DNA sequences with the same CDR3. J is TRBJ2-7 and V is TRBV9; perhaps TRBD2 as D (5 bases). Trimming shortened V by 0 bases and J by 1 base, and 11 bases separated the two germline ends. This CDR3 region has 15 residues. The germline CDR1 and CDR2 sequences are SGDLS and YYNGEE. In nucleotides, the CDR3 is TGTGCCAGCAGCGTAGGGTCCGGGGTTTCCTACGAGCAGTACTTC. It translates to CASSVGSGVSYEQYF.

This clone appeared a few times. The V call is TRBV30, the J call TRBJ2-7; D is possibly TRBD2 (6 bases). V shed 2 bases and J shed 1 base, with 12 bases lying between them. This CDR3 contains 14 residues. Looked up from germline, CDR1 is GTSNPN and CDR2 is SVGIG (reference sequence). The DNA of the CDR3 is TGTGCCTGGAGTCCCGGGACTGCGTCCTACGAGCAGTACTTC. It encodes CAWSPGTASYEQYF.

The chain recombines TRBV19 with TRBJ1-4; D is unresolved. There are 13 residues in the CDR3. Germline V gene sequence: CDR1 LNHDA, CDR2 SQIVND (reference sequence). The V end lost 6 bases, the J end lost 5 bases, and 10 bases lay between the germline ends. The CDR3 coding sequence is TGTGCCAGTAGCGGAAGACTGAATGAAAAACTGTTTTTT. It translates to CASSGRLNEKLFF.

The chain uses TRBV4-3 and TRBJ1-3, with D unresolved. CDR1 and CDR2 from the germline V gene are LGHNA and YSLEER. CDR3 length: 16 amino acids. The V end was cut by 1 base, the J end by 0 bases, with 10 bases between. The CDR3 sequence: CASSQAWASSGNTIYF. In DNA, the CDR3 is TGCGCCAGCAGCCAAGCGTGGGCGAGCTCTGGAAACACCATATATTTT.

This clone appeared once. The V and J genes are TRBV28 and TRBJ1-5, with a tentative D call TRBD1 (5 bases). The ends were cut back, 3 bases at V and 4 bases at J, with 13 bases in the middle. There are 15 residues in the CDR3. Germline CDR1 and CDR2: MDHEN and SYDVKM. The CDR3 region is CASSLRRGDNQPQHF. CDR3 DNA sequence: TGTGCCAGCAGTTTGCGGAGGGGCGATAATCAGCCCCAGCATTTT.

The CDR3 DNA is TGCGCCAGCAGTTATGGACAGGCTGGAAACACCATATATTTT. Translated, it gives CASSYGQAGNTIYF. The chain links TRBV5-1 to TRBJ1-3, with 7 bases aligning to TRBD1. The trim removed 5 bases at V and 2 bases at J, leaving 4 bases unmatched. The length of the CDR3 is 14 residues. Germline lookup yields CDR1 SGHRS and CDR2 YFSETQ.

CDR3 nucleotides: TGTGCCATCAGTGAGTCGGAGACCGGTACGCGCTATGGCTACACCTTC. This sequence encodes CAISESETGTRYGYTF. The V call is TRBV10-3, the J call TRBJ1-2; D uncertain. V was trimmed by 0 bases and J by 4 bases, leaving 15 bases between them. This CDR3 contains 16 residues. Germline CDR1 is ENHRY and CDR2 is SYGVKD.